The T cell receptor (beta chain) described here comes from a study of lymphopenia after photon versus proton radiotherapy. TCRdb keeps only in-frame clones here, not all; method: immunoSEQ multiplex PCR. The sample holds around 20,000 clones, about 85% seen once. In germline, CDR1 is SEHNR, CDR2 FQNEAQ (reference sequence). The CDR3 length is 15 residues. V lost 7 bases to trimming and J lost 0 bases, with 15 bases between them. This sequence originates from a man aged 60 to 69 with pancreatic cancer. The specimen was peripheral blood, collected from a patient treated with photon-based radiotherapy. The genes are TRBV7-9 and TRBJ1-1; D is ambiguous. The DNA for the CDR3 is TGTGCCAGCACAGGCGGGCAGACGATGAACACTGAAGCTTTCTTT. Its protein product is CASTGGQTMNTEAFF.